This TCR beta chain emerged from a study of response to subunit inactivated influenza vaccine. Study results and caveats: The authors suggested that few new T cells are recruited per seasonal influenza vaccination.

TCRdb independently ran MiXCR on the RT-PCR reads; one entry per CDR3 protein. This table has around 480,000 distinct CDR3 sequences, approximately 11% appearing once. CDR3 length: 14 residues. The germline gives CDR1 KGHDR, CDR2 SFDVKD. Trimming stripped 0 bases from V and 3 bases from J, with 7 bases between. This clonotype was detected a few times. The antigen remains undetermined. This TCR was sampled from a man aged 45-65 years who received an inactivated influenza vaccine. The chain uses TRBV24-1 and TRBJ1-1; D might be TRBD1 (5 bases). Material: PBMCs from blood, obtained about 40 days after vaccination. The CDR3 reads CATSDLPTDTEAFF. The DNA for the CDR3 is TGTGCCACCAGTGATTTGCCGACAGACACTGAAGCTTTCTTT.